The 28 T cell receptor beta chains below were found in one sample sequenced in a study of CD8 T cells in Susac syndrome. With random hexamers, 0.5 to 1 ug RNA was reverse transcribed. One entry per CDR3 protein results from TCRdb running MiXCR on the immunoSEQ multiplex PCR reads. The sample gives around 270,000 distinct CDR3 sequences, roughly 90% of which show up once; 0.18% is in the top ten. The sample consisted of CD8+ T cells from PBMCs. Receptors were obtained from a human donor with multiple sclerosis.

The gene calls are TRBV6-2 or TRBV6-3 and TRBJ2-1; D assignment may be TRBD1 or TRBD2 (5 bases each). Trimming cost V 2 bases and J 0 bases, with 11 bases left between them. The CDR3 loop spans 16 amino acids. CDR1 is MNHEY, CDR2 SVGEGT, per germline. The CDR3 reads CASSYEGRGSYNEQFF. The CDR3 region has the DNA TGTGCCAGCAGTTACGAGGGAAGGGGCTCCTACAATGAGCAGTTCTTC.

The V and J genes are TRBV27 and TRBJ2-2, with 8 bases matching TRBD1. The CDR3 sequence is 18 residues long. V shed 5 bases, J shed 5 bases, and the junction held 16 bases outside the gene matches. The germline gives CDR1 MNHEY, CDR2 SMNVEV (reference sequence). The CDR3 DNA follows: TGTGCCAGCAGTCGGACAGGGATCTTCGCAGAGGGAACCGGGGAGCTGTTTTTT. Its protein product is CASSRTGIFAEGTGELFF.

The rearrangement links TRBV9 to TRBJ2-7, with D possibly called TRBD1 or TRBD2 (5 bases each). This CDR3 is 14 amino acids long. Trimming took off 3 bases at V and 5 bases at J, with 15 bases between the two ends. Germline values: CDR1 SGDLS, CDR2 YYNGEE. CDR3 nucleotide sequence: TGTGCCAGCAGCGGCGACCTGAGGGGAAACGAGCAGTACTTC. Residues: CASSGDLRGNEQYF.

This chain uses TRBV12-3 or TRBV12-4 with TRBJ1-1, with D hard to call. This CDR3 comprises 12 residues. Trimming took off 8 bases at V and 1 base at J, with 8 bases between the two ends. In nucleotides, the CDR3 is TGTGCCAGCTTTAACCGGAACACTGAAGCTTTCTTT. Its protein is CASFNRNTEAFF.

The chain recombines TRBV7-9 with TRBJ1-2; 10 bases match TRBD1. The length of the CDR3 is 14 residues. The ends lost 4 bases at V and 6 bases at J; junction bases unmatched: 5. Germline V lookup: CDR1 SEHNR, CDR2 FQNEAQ (reference sequence). CDR3 in DNA: TGTGCCAGCAGCTCTCCCGGGACAGGGGATGGCTACACCTTC. Protein: CASSSPGTGDGYTF. The variable domain in full, completed from reference TRBV7-9 and TRBJ1-2, reads DTGVSQNPRHKITKRGQNVTFRCDPISEHNRLYWYRQTLGQGPEFLTYFQNEAQLEKSRLLSDRFSAERPKGSFSTLEIQRTEQGDSAMYLCASSSPGTGDGYTFGSGTRLTVV.

The genes are TRBV27 and TRBJ2-1; 9 bases agree with TRBD1. The ends lost 4 bases at V and 8 bases at J; junction bases unmatched: 3. The CDR3 consists of 13 residues. Germline CDR1 and CDR2: MNHEY and SMNVEV (reference sequence). CDR3 nucleotide sequence: TGTGCCAGCAGTTGGGACAGGGTTTATGAGCAGTTCTTC. This sequence encodes CASSWDRVYEQFF.

The gene calls are TRBV5-6 and TRBJ2-2; 13 bases fit TRBD2. Germline CDR1 reads SGHDT; CDR2 reads YYEEEE. CDR3 length: 16 residues. The junction had 3 bases not matched to a gene; V was cut back by 4 bases and J by 3 bases. CDR3 coding DNA: TGTGCCAGCAGCGCGGGACTAGCGGGGTACACCGGGGAGCTGTTTTTT. Translating it yields CASSAGLAGYTGELFF.

The chain carries TRBV4-3 and TRBJ1-5; D not certain. Deletions cut 4 bases from V and 4 bases from J, with 8 bases between. The CDR3 has 13 amino acids. Germline V gene sequence: CDR1 LGHNA, CDR2 YSLEER. The CDR3 region has the DNA TGCGCCAGCAGCCCTAACAGAAATCAGCCCCAGCATTTT. Translated: CASSPNRNQPQHF.

V is TRBV6-2 or TRBV6-3 and J is TRBJ2-2, with D perhaps TRBD1 (6 bases). V lost 5 bases and J lost 11, with 15 bases in between. Germline CDR1 MNHEY, CDR2 SVGEGT. The CDR3 length is 13 residues. The CDR3 DNA is TGTGCCAGCAGTCACCTAGGGGGATCCGAGCTGTTTTTT. Translating it yields CASSHLGGSELFF.

This sequence joins TRBV5-1 and TRBJ2-7, with D possibly matching TRBD1 (5 bases). With 1 base removed from V and 1 base from J, the gap between germline ends came to 15 bases. From germline, CDR1 is SGHRS and CDR2 YFSETQ. The CDR3 has 16 residues. CDR3 protein: CASSLYLGASSYEQYF. The CDR3 region has the DNA TGCGCCAGCAGCTTGTACTTAGGGGCCAGTTCCTACGAGCAGTACTTC.

The chain combines TRBV6-2 or TRBV6-3 with TRBJ1-5; 9 bases match TRBD1. Looked up from germline, CDR1 is MNHEY and CDR2 is SVGEGT. CDR3 length: 16 residues. Unmatched junction bases numbered 14, after V lost 7 bases and J lost 7 bases. CDR3 DNA: TGTGCCAGCACCCCCACCCCCGGGACAGGGATGCAGCCCCAGCATTTT. This encodes CASTPTPGTGMQPQHF.

The chain recombines TRBV25-1 with TRBJ2-7; 7 nucleotides agree with TRBD2. CDR3 length equals 14 residues. The V segment lost 3 bases and the J segment 2 bases; nucleotides outside the gene matches: 4. CDR1 is MGHDK, CDR2 SYGVNS, per germline. CDR3 DNA sequence: TGTGCCAGCAGTGATGCTAGCGGCACCTACGAGCAGTACTTC. It is translated as CASSDASGTYEQYF.

Only one count was recorded for this clonotype. The J gene is TRBJ2-2, the V gene TRBV14; 10 nucleotides align to TRBD2. The CDR3 extends over 20 amino acids. Trimming took 0 bases from V and 2 from J; bases not matched to a gene: 12. Germline V CDR1 and CDR2: SGHDN, FVKESK. CDR3 protein: CASSQDTGLAWALNTGELFF. The CDR3, as DNA: TGTGCCAGCAGCCAAGATACGGGACTAGCGTGGGCTCTAAACACCGGGGAGCTGTTTTTT.

CDR3 nucleotide sequence: TGTGCCAGCAGTTTGTTGACCCAAAGCTCCTACAATGAGCAGTTCTTC. Translated, it gives CASSLLTQSSYNEQFF. V and J are TRBV6-2 or TRBV6-3 and TRBJ2-1; D is uncertain. Germline V gene sequence: CDR1 MNHEY, CDR2 SVGEGT. V lost 4 bases and J 0 bases, leaving 13 bases between the germline ends. This CDR3 is 16 amino acids long.

The chain is built from TRBV7-3 and TRBJ1-2, with TRBD1 identical over 7 bases. Per the germline V gene, CDR1 is SGHTA and CDR2 is FQGTGA. J was trimmed by 6 bases and V by 2 bases; bases with no gene match: 3. The length of the CDR3 is 13 residues. The CDR3 region is CASSLEGANGYTF. CDR3 DNA sequence: TGTGCCAGCAGCTTAGAGGGGGCCAATGGCTACACCTTC.

The chain is built from TRBV4-3 and TRBJ2-2; the match to TRBD2 covers 7 bases. The V gene's germline CDR1 is LGHNA and CDR2 YSLEER. The CDR3 runs to 18 residues. The trim removed 0 bases at V and 1 base at J, leaving 8 bases unmatched. CDR3: CASSQDRLGGLNTGELFF. The CDR3 DNA follows: TGCGCCAGCAGCCAAGATCGGCTGGGAGGGTTGAACACCGGGGAGCTGTTTTTT.

The chain carries TRBV7-3 and TRBJ2-1; unclear D gene. The CDR3 is made up of 15 amino acids. V lost 0 bases and J lost 3, with 9 bases in between. Germline-derived CDR1 and CDR2 are SGHTA and FQGTGA. The CDR3 loop reads CASSLTRSIYNEQFF. CDR3 sequence (DNA): TGTGCCAGCAGCTTAACTAGGTCAATCTACAATGAGCAGTTCTTC.

This clonotype was found once. The chain employs TRBV28 and TRBJ2-7; D call uncertain. CDR1 MDHEN and CDR2 SYDVKM come from the germline V gene. The CDR3 has 12 residues. Trimming cost V 10 bases and J 3 bases, with 13 bases left between them. The CDR3 is CAIETLNYEQYF. CDR3 bases: TGTGCCATCGAGACCCTAAACTACGAGCAGTACTTC.

The V gene is TRBV28, the J gene TRBJ2-3, with 9 bases that match TRBD2. The CDR3 spans 13 residues. V was pared by 5 bases and J by 5 bases, with 2 bases of the junction left unmatched. Germline V gene sequence: CDR1 MDHEN, CDR2 SYDVKM. The CDR3 region is CASSLAGQDTQYF. CDR3 coding DNA: TGTGCCAGCAGTCTAGCGGGGCAAGATACGCAGTATTTT. Variable domain in full (rest from reference TRBV28 and TRBJ2-3): DVKVTQSSRYLVKRTGEKVFLECVQDMDHENMFWYRQDPGLGLRLIYFSYDVKMKEKGDIPEGYSVSREKKERFSLILESASTNQTSMYLCASSLAGQDTQYFGPGTRLTVL.

This rearrangement joins TRBV19 to TRBJ2-7; possibly TRBD1 for D (5 bases). This CDR3 is 14 amino acids long. Germline-derived CDR1 and CDR2 are LNHDA and SQIVND (reference sequence). With 3 bases removed from V and 3 bases from J, the gap between germline ends came to 12 bases. The CDR3 region has the DNA TGTGCCAGTAGTATGTGGCAGGGTGGCTACGAGCAGTACTTC. Translating it yields CASSMWQGGYEQYF.

This clonotype has only a few counts. CDR3 sequence: CSAREGEPYEQYF. The CDR3 DNA is TGCAGTGCTAGGGAGGGGGAGCCCTACGAGCAGTACTTC. The rearrangement links TRBV20-1 to TRBJ2-7, with D perhaps assigned TRBD1 or TRBD2 (6 bases each). This CDR3 comprises 13 residues. Germline values: CDR1 DFQATT, CDR2 SNEGSKA (reference sequence). Trimming removed 3 bases from V and 2 bases from J, with 11 bases in between.

The rearrangement links TRBV20-1 to TRBJ2-7, with 11 positions matching TRBD2. The V segment lost 5 bases and the J segment 4 bases; nucleotides outside the gene matches: 25. The CDR3 contains 20 residues. Germline V gives CDR1 DFQATT, CDR2 SNEGSKA (reference sequence). Here the CDR3 DNA reads TGCAGTGCTGACTCGGGTGCGGCGATGGTAGCGGGAGGGCCCTCATACGAGCAGTACTTC. This gives the protein CSADSGAAMVAGGPSYEQYF.

This sequence joins TRBV20-1 and TRBJ2-5, with 9 bases matching TRBD2. The length of the CDR3 is 17 residues. Trimming cost V 2 bases and J 2 bases; bases outside gene matches: 12. The germline V gene has CDR1 DFQATT and CDR2 SNEGSKA (reference sequence). The CDR3 here is CSARPGVAGVGQETQYF. The DNA for the CDR3 is TGCAGTGCTAGACCAGGGGTAGCGGGAGTGGGTCAAGAGACCCAGTACTTC.

The CDR3: CASSGYYEQYF. The DNA for the CDR3 is TGTGCCAGCAGCGGCTACTACGAGCAGTACTTC. J is TRBJ2-7 and V is TRBV7-9; no firm D call. V was shortened by 5 bases and J by 3 bases, with 5 bases between the two germline ends. CDR1 and CDR2 from the germline V gene are SEHNR and FQNEAQ (reference sequence). The CDR3 length is 11 residues.

In this sample, this clonotype turned up a few times. The rearrangement links TRBV6-1 to TRBJ2-3; a weak D match, TRBD1 (5 bases). Trimming shortened V by 6 bases and J by 8 bases, and 18 bases separated the two germline ends. The CDR3 is made up of 14 amino acids. Germline V lookup: CDR1 MNHNS, CDR2 SASEGT. The CDR3 region is CASSQGFMAATQYF. Here the CDR3 DNA reads TGTGCCAGCAGCCAGGGATTTATGGCAGCTACGCAGTATTTT.

CDR3 sequence (DNA): TGTGCCAGCAGCCAAGGTCCCCTTGAAGCTTTCTTT. This codes for CASSQGPLEAFF. The V gene is TRBV4-2, the J gene TRBJ1-1; D gene uncertain. This CDR3 region has 12 residues. The V gene's germline CDR1 is LGHNA and CDR2 YNFKEQ. Trimming cost V 1 base and J 7 bases, with 7 bases left between them.

The chain carries TRBV5-1 and TRBJ2-7; the match to TRBD1 covers 11 bases. Germline V lookup: CDR1 SGHRS, CDR2 YFSETQ. V lost 5 bases, J lost 5 bases, and 9 bases stayed unmatched. This CDR3 has 15 residues. The CDR3 bases are TGCGCCAGCAGGCGGGGACAGGGGGAAGAAAACGAGCAGTACTTC. This translates into CASRRGQGEENEQYF.

This clonotype appeared a few times. V gene TRBV13 combines with J gene TRBJ2-3; D ambiguous. This CDR3 region has 13 residues. The V gene's germline CDR1 is PRHDT and CDR2 FYEKMQ (reference sequence). With 6 bases removed from V and 2 bases from J, the gap between germline ends came to 9 bases. CDR3 sequence: CASSQQSTDTQYF. The CDR3 nucleotides read TGTGCCAGCAGTCAACAATCCACAGATACGCAGTATTTT.